A selection of T cell receptor beta chains follows, all from one sample in a study of T-cell memory formation after mild COVID-19. TCRdb used MiXCR to reprocess the 5' RACE reads, holding one entry per CDR3 protein. The sample shows about 400,000 distinct CDR3 sequences, 15% to 20% of them seen only once. The specimen sequenced was PBMCs or a T cell subset sorted from them (not recorded which). The receptors were sampled from a man between 18 and 35 years old who had mild COVID-19 (a few samples of this study predate the infection). Cell type and time point are not known. Each CDR3 is given with its conserved first and last residue. D genes are given only for firm matches. Clone size is stated in some rows and not others, as once, few, many or a class when expanded.

J gene: TRBJ1-1
D gene: TRBD1
clone size: few
V gene: TRBV20-1
CDR3 protein: CSASSWQGATEAFF
CDR3 DNA: TGCAGTGCTAGCTCCTGGCAGGGGGCCACTGAAGCTTTCTTT

J gene: TRBJ1-1
D gene: TRBD1
clone size: .
V gene: TRBV29-1
CDR3 protein: CSAEGGPGTEAFF
CDR3 DNA: TGCAGCGCCGAAGGGGGCCCTGGGACTGAAGCTTTCTTT

J gene: TRBJ2-1
D gene: TRBD2
clone size: .
V gene: TRBV7-3
CDR3 protein: CASSLGLASGEQFF
CDR3 DNA: TGTGCCAGCAGCTTAGGGCTAGCTAGCGGTGAGCAGTTCTTC

J gene: TRBJ2-7
D gene: .
clone size: few
V gene: TRBV18
CDR3 protein: CASSPGQGVYYEQYF
CDR3 DNA: TGTGCCAGCTCACCAGGGCAGGGAGTGTACTACGAGCAGTACTTC

J gene: TRBJ2-2
D gene: .
clone size: .
V gene: TRBV12-3/TRBV12-4
CDR3 protein: CASSLSSANTGELFF
CDR3 DNA: TGTGCCAGCAGTCTCTCTAGCGCCAACACCGGGGAGCTGTTTTTT

J gene: TRBJ1-1
D gene: .
clone size: few
V gene: TRBV20-1
CDR3 protein: CSARYAGSPNTEAFF
CDR3 DNA: TGCAGTGCTAGATATGCTGGGAGCCCGAACACTGAAGCTTTCTTT

J gene: TRBJ2-3
D gene: TRBD2
clone size: .
V gene: TRBV9
CDR3 protein: CASSAARLAGGIDTQYF
CDR3 DNA: TGTGCCAGCAGTGCTGCTCGACTAGCGGGGGGCATAGATACGCAGTATTTT

J gene: TRBJ1-1
D gene: .
clone size: few
V gene: TRBV7-2
CDR3 protein: CASSRRPGTEAFF
CDR3 DNA: TGTGCCAGCAGTCGTAGACCGGGAACTGAAGCTTTCTTT

J gene: TRBJ2-5
D gene: TRBD2
clone size: few
V gene: TRBV5-1
CDR3 protein: CASSLGSLGGSETQYF
CDR3 DNA: TGCGCCAGCAGCTTGGGATCCTTGGGGGGGTCGGAGACCCAGTACTTC

J gene: TRBJ2-3
D gene: TRBD2
clone size: once
V gene: TRBV6-2/TRBV6-3
CDR3 protein: CASSLHRTSGGAIGGTQYF
CDR3 DNA: TGTGCCAGCAGCCTGCACCGGACTAGCGGGGGGGCAATTGGCGGTACGCAGTATTTT

J gene: TRBJ2-7
D gene: .
clone size: .
V gene: TRBV4-1
CDR3 protein: CASRGEYLSSYEQYF
CDR3 DNA: TGCGCCAGCCGAGGGGAATATCTAAGCTCCTACGAGCAGTACTTC

J gene: TRBJ2-1
D gene: .
clone size: .
V gene: TRBV5-1
CDR3 protein: CASSSIRAGSEQFF
CDR3 DNA: TGCGCCAGCAGCTCGATCAGGGCGGGTAGTGAGCAGTTCTTC

J gene: TRBJ2-5
D gene: .
clone size: .
V gene: TRBV7-2
CDR3 protein: CASSLRGGRQETQYF
CDR3 DNA: TGTGCCAGCAGCTTACGCGGGGGCCGGCAAGAGACCCAGTACTTC

J gene: TRBJ2-7
D gene: .
clone size: .
V gene: TRBV10-3
CDR3 protein: CAISGTDEQYF
CDR3 DNA: TGTGCCATCAGTGGGACAGACGAGCAGTACTTC

J gene: TRBJ1-2
D gene: .
clone size: .
V gene: TRBV4-3
CDR3 protein: CASSQAKGDGYTF
CDR3 DNA: TGCGCCAGCAGCCAAGCCAAGGGCGATGGCTACACCTTC

J gene: TRBJ2-7
D gene: .
clone size: .
V gene: TRBV29-1
CDR3 protein: CSVGRSSYEQYF
CDR3 DNA: TGCAGCGTTGGCCGGAGCTCCTACGAGCAGTACTTC

J gene: TRBJ2-5
D gene: TRBD2
clone size: few
V gene: TRBV4-1
CDR3 protein: CASSQLAGSETQYF
CDR3 DNA: TGCGCCAGCAGCCAACTAGCGGGGTCGGAGACCCAGTACTTC

J gene: TRBJ2-2
D gene: .
clone size: .
V gene: TRBV9
CDR3 protein: CASSTTGLRDTGELFF
CDR3 DNA: TGTGCCAGCAGCACTACCGGGCTACGAGACACCGGGGAGCTGTTTTTT

J gene: TRBJ2-5
D gene: TRBD2
clone size: few
V gene: TRBV27
CDR3 protein: CASSFLAGGTETQYF
CDR3 DNA: TGTGCCAGCAGTTTTCTAGCGGGGGGGACAGAGACCCAGTACTTC

J gene: TRBJ1-5
D gene: .
clone size: few
V gene: TRBV5-1
CDR3 protein: CASSLNGGPGQPQHF
CDR3 DNA: TGCGCCAGCAGCTTGAATGGGGGTCCGGGCCAGCCCCAGCATTTT

J gene: TRBJ2-1
D gene: .
clone size: few
V gene: TRBV7-9
CDR3 protein: CASREGAYNEQFF
CDR3 DNA: TGTGCCAGCAGGGAGGGAGCCTACAATGAGCAGTTCTTC

J gene: TRBJ2-2
D gene: TRBD2
clone size: few
V gene: TRBV20-1
CDR3 protein: CSLGRANTGELFF
CDR3 DNA: TGCAGCCTGGGGAGGGCCAACACCGGGGAGCTGTTTTTT